The source of this T cell receptor (beta chain) is a study of cytomegalovirus exposure and HLA in healthy donors. General observations from the study: Reports indicated that the classifier achieved high specificity and sensitivity in diagnosing cytomegalovirus status. In a later analysis, specific HLA alleles were associated with around 17,000 TCR beta sequences at a 0.05 false discovery rate. Associated with cytomegalovirus, according to the listing, were 164 TCR beta chains.

The PCR employed 60 Vbeta primers together with 13 Jbeta primers. The protocol was immunoSEQ multiplex PCR, while the TCRdb copy is restricted to in-frame clones and leaves out a portion. The table includes some 170,000 clones, approximately 80% detected once. On this clone: The target antigen is unknown.

V was pared by 6 bases and J by 8 bases, with 22 bases between. This CDR3 has 15 residues. Germline values: CDR1 MGHDK, CDR2 SYGVNS. Sequencing was done on a sample of PBMCs. The chain employs TRBV25-1 and TRBJ1-2; no firm D call. This sequence was found in a woman aged 25 to 39 in good health and CMV-seropositive. DNA for the CDR3: TGTGCCAGCAGGTCTTACACGGGAACAAACAAGGGCTACACCTTC. This translates into CASRSYTGTNKGYTF.